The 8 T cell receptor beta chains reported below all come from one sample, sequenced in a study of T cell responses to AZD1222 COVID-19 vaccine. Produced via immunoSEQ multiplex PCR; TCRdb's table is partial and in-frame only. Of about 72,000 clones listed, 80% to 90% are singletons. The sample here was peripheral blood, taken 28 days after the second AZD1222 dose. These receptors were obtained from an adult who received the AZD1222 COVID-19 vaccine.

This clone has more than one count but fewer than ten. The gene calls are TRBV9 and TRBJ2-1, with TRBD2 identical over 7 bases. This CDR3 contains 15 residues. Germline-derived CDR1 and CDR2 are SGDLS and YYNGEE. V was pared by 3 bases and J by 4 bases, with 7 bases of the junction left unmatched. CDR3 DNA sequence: TGTGCCAGCAGCGCCGCTAGCGGCGCTTACAATGAGCAGTTCTTC. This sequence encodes CASSAASGAYNEQFF.

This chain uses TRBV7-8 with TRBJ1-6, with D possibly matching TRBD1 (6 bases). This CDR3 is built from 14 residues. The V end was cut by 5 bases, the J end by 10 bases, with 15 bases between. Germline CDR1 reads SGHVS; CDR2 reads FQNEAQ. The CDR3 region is CASSPTGNGSPLHF. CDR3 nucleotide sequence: TGTGCCAGCAGCCCCACAGGGAACGGATCACCCCTCCACTTT.

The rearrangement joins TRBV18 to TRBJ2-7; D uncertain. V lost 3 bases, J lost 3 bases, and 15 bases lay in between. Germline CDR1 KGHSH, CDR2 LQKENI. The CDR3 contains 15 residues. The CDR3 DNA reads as TGTGCCAGCTCACCTCCGGGCAGTACCCTCTACGAGCAGTACTTC. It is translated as CASSPPGSTLYEQYF.

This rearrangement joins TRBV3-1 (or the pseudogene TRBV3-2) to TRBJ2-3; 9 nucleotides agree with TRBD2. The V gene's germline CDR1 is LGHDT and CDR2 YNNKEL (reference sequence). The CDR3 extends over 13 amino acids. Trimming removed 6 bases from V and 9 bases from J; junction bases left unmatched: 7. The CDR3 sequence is CASSLAGGDTQYF. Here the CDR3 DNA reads TGTGCCAGCAGTCTCGCGGGAGGGGACACGCAGTATTTT.

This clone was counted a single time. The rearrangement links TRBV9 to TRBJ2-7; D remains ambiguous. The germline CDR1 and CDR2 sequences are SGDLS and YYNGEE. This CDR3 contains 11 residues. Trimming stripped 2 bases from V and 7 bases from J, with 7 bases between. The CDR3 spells CASSVKYEQYF. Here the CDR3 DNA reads TGTGCCAGCAGCGTTAAGTATGAGCAGTACTTC.

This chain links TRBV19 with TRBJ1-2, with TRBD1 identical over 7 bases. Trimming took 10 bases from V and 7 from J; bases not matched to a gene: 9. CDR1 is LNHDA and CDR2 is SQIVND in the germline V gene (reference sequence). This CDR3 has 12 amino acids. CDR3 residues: CAIYRGGFGYTF. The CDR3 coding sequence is TGTGCCATTTACAGGGGTGGGTTTGGCTACACCTTC.

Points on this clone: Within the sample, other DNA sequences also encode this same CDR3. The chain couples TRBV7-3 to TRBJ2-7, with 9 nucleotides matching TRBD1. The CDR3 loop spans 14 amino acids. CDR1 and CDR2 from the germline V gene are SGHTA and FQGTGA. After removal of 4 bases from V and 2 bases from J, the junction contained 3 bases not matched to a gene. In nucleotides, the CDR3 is TGTGCCAGCAGCTACGGACAGGGGCCCTACGAGCAGTACTTC. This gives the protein CASSYGQGPYEQYF.

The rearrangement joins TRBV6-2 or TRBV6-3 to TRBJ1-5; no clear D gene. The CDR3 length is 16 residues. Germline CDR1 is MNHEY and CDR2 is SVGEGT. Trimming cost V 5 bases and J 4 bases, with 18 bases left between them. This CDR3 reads CASSPPGRRANQPQHF. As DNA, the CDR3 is TGTGCCAGCAGTCCCCCGGGCAGGAGGGCGAATCAGCCCCAGCATTTT.